The subject of this entry is one T cell receptor beta chain. No antigen is known for it. This specimen belongs to a study of PD-L1 blockade in urothelial cancer. At the level of the study: Analyzed time points were 3 weeks (second dose) and 6 weeks after therapy began. Study-wide findings and caveats: It was durable-benefit patients whose tumor-associated blood clones expanded more at 3 weeks.

Per germline, CDR1 ENHRY and CDR2 SYGVKD. V was clipped by 2 bases and J by 2 bases, with 17 bases between them. The CDR3 has 17 amino acids. Time point indicated: pretreatment peripheral blood. Patients were living with locally advanced or metastatic urothelial carcinoma. Each PCR contained spiked-in synthetic TCR analog templates. TCRdb keeps only in-frame clones here, not all; method: immunoSEQ multiplex PCR. The sample yields around 130,000 clones, roughly 84% seen once. V gene TRBV10-3 combines with J gene TRBJ2-3; D perhaps matches TRBD2 (5 bases). This clonotype was obtained from a man aged 45 to 65 with urothelial cancer. Material: PBMCs, obtained around atezolizumab (anti-PD-L1) treatment. CDR3 amino acids: CAISEPLASTFTDTQYF. CDR3 coding DNA: TGTGCCATCAGTGAGCCATTAGCGAGCACTTTCACAGATACGCAGTATTTT.